This entry lists 10 T cell receptor beta chains sequenced from one sample in a study of cytomegalovirus exposure and HLA in healthy donors. The PCR contained 60 Vbeta and 13 Jbeta primers. Sequencing used immunoSEQ multiplex PCR; TCRdb keeps in-frame clones, though not all of them. Among about 170,000 clones listed, approximately 79% were seen once. Source material: PBMCs. The receptor source for this set is a male donor in good health and CMV-seronegative.

This chain's CDR3 is CASSMDIGGNTEAFF. In DNA, the CDR3 is TGCGCCAGCAGCATGGACATCGGCGGTAACACTGAAGCTTTCTTT. The chain joins TRBV5-1 to TRBJ1-1; tentative D call: TRBD1 (5 bases). Germline-derived CDR1 and CDR2 are SGHRS and YFSETQ. V lost 4 bases and J lost 2, with 15 bases in between. This CDR3 is 15 amino acids long.

This chain joins TRBV5-4 and TRBJ2-7; 7 bases are a match to TRBD1. Germline V gene data show CDR1 as SGHNT and CDR2 as YYREEE (reference sequence). Trimming removed 0 bases from V and 7 bases from J; junction bases left unmatched: 4. The CDR3 covers 13 residues. The CDR3 nucleotides are TGTGCCAGCAGCTTGGACAGGGGTTGGGAGCAGTACTTC. As protein: CASSLDRGWEQYF.

V and J are TRBV7-2 and TRBJ1-2; TRBD1 agrees at 9 bases. With V trimmed by 0 bases and J by 7 bases, 9 bases remained unmatched. CDR1 SGHTA and CDR2 FQGNSA come from the germline V gene. This CDR3 has 16 amino acids. The CDR3, as DNA: TGTGCCAGCAGCTTAGCGCGATCGGGACAGGGTTCTGGCTACACCTTC. Amino acid sequence: CASSLARSGQGSGYTF.

The V and J genes are TRBV13 and TRBJ2-2, with TRBD2 as a possible D gene (6 bases). This CDR3 has 14 amino acids. V gave up 6 bases and J gave up 1 base, with 9 bases separating them. Per the germline V gene, CDR1 is PRHDT and CDR2 is FYEKMQ (reference sequence). The CDR3 DNA follows: TGTGCCAGCAGGGAGGGTTGGAACACCGGGGAGCTGTTTTTT. This codes for CASREGWNTGELFF.

V is TRBV2 and J is TRBJ1-1, with 8 bases that match TRBD1. Germline CDR1 is SNHLY and CDR2 is FYNNEI. J lost 5 bases, V lost 5 bases, and 7 bases had no gene match. This CDR3 has 14 residues. The CDR3 reads CASSLGQARTEAFF. CDR3 sequence (DNA): TGTGCCAGCAGTTTGGGACAGGCCAGGACTGAAGCTTTCTTT.

CDR3 in amino acids: CASSMDRAREKLFF. In DNA form, the CDR3 reads TGTGCCAGTAGTATGGACAGGGCCCGAGAAAAACTGTTTTTT. This chain connects TRBV19 to TRBJ1-4, with 8 positions matching TRBD1. After removal of 3 bases from V and 8 bases from J, the junction contained 5 bases not matched to a gene. CDR3 size: 14 residues. Germline loops: CDR1 LNHDA, CDR2 SQIVND (reference sequence).

The chain carries TRBV9 and TRBJ2-7, with 7 nucleotides matching TRBD1. The germline V gene encodes CDR1 SGDLS and CDR2 YYNGEE. The CDR3 is 16 residues long. V lost 4 bases and J lost 2; bases outside the gene matches: 12. CDR3 amino acids: CASSPNRGYGAYEQYF. CDR3 DNA: TGTGCCAGCAGCCCCAACAGGGGCTACGGGGCCTACGAGCAGTACTTC. The full variable domain, with the rest looked up from reference TRBV9 and TRBJ2-7, is DSGVTQTPKHLITATGQRVTLRCSPRSGDLSVYWYQQSLDQGLQFLIQYYNGEERAKGNILERFSAQQFPDLHSELNLSSLELGDSALYFCASSPNRGYGAYEQYFGPGTRLTVT.

The rearrangement joins TRBV6-1 to TRBJ2-2, with unresolved D. The CDR3 spans 14 residues. V was pared by 0 bases and J by 5 bases, with 7 bases between. Looked up from germline, CDR1 is MNHNS and CDR2 is SASEGT. In DNA form, the CDR3 reads TGTGCCAGCAGTGAAGCGGTCAGGACCGGGGAGCTGTTTTTT. Its translation: CASSEAVRTGELFF.

This chain links TRBV6-5 with TRBJ2-1, with 12 bases aligning to TRBD1. The V segment lost 2 bases and the J segment 5 bases; nucleotides outside the gene matches: 4. Germline loops: CDR1 MNHEY, CDR2 SVGAGI. The CDR3 length is 16 residues. CDR3 in DNA: TGTGCCAGCAGTTACGGGACAGGGGGCTCGGACAATGAGCAGTTCTTC. This sequence encodes CASSYGTGGSDNEQFF.

The chain employs TRBV5-5 and TRBJ2-2; the match to TRBD1 covers 9 bases. There are 16 residues in the CDR3. Germline lookup yields CDR1 SGHKS and CDR2 YYEKEE (reference sequence). V dropped 4 bases and J dropped 5; count of bases not matched to a gene: 9. This chain's CDR3 is CASSPTRTGATGELFF. CDR3 nucleotide sequence: TGTGCCAGCAGCCCCACTAGGACAGGGGCGACCGGGGAGCTGTTTTTT. The entire variable domain, with the rest obtained from reference TRBV5-5 and TRBJ2-2, is as follows: DAGVTQSPTHLIKTRGQQVTLRCSPISGHKSVSWYQQVLGQGPQFIFQYYEKEERGRGNFPDRFSARQFPNYSSELNVNALLLGDSALYLCASSPTRTGATGELFFGEGSRLTVL.